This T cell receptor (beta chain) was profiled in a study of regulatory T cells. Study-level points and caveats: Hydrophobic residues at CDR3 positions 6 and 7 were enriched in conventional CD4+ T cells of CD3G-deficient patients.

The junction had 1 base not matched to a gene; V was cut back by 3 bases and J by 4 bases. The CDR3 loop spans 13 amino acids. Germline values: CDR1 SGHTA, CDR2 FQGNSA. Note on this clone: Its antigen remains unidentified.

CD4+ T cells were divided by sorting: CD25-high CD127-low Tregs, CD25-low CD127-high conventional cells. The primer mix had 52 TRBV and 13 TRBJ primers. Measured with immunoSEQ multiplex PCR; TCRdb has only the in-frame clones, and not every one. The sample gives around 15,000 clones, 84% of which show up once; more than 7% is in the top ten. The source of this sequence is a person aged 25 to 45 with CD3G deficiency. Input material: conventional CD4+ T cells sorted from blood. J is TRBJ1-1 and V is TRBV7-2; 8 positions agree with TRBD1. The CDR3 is CASSLTGVTEAFF. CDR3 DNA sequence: TGTGCCAGCAGCTTGACAGGGGTCACTGAAGCTTTCTTT.